This TCR beta chain stems from a study of blood T cell repertoires in COVID-19. Study details: Whether acute or convalescent, the COVID-19 samples came from the United States, Italy and Spain. In each case, the material was cDNA or gDNA derived from T cells, B-cell-depleted T cells, or PBMCs.

The CDR3 is made up of 12 amino acids. CDR1 KGHDR and CDR2 SFDVKD come from the germline V gene. Trimming removed 4 bases from V and 4 bases from J, with 6 bases in between. Authors' processing steps: Amplifying reference gene primers gave estimates of nucleated cell counts. Some clones are missing from TCRdb's copy, which holds only in-frame ones; the method was immunoSEQ multiplex PCR. Clone size and the V and J calls come from that table; the DNA yielded D and trimming. The sample yields approximately 180,000 clones, over 75% seen once. Individuals aged roughly 18 to 95 years were recruited from approximately 24 US areas.

The V and J genes are TRBV24-1 and TRBJ2-5; D not certain. This TCR derives from a human donor with acute COVID-19. The donor label of this sample is uncertain. Sequenced material: PBMCs or T cells enriched from blood (not recorded which). CDR3 in amino acids: CATSDPSETQYF. The CDR3 nucleotides are TGTGCCACCAGTGACCCATCAGAGACCCAGTACTTC.